This T cell receptor (beta chain) was sequenced for a study of Ad26.COV2.S vaccination and SARS-CoV-2 variants. Study-wide context: The study gave Ad26.COV2.S intramuscularly, once or twice 56 days apart.

Regarding treatment: around 19 received Ad26.COV2.S at low or high dose, single or two shots; about 5 received placebo; per-sample allocation not given. Sampling was done on day 63 after the first vaccine or placebo injection. This clone was recorded at least ten times. Clones were read by immunoSEQ multiplex PCR, and TCRdb kept only the in-frame ones, dropping some. The sample lists about 680,000 clones, 89% occurring once. Specimen: peripheral blood, collected in a trial of Ad26.COV2.S vaccine versus placebo. The TCR sequence derives from a person aged 18 to 59 who received the Ad26.COV2.S COVID-19 vaccine or a placebo.

CDR3 nucleotides: TGTGCCAGTAGTATCAAAGGGGTGAACACTGAAGCTTTCTTT. Amino acids: CASSIKGVNTEAFF. V gene TRBV19 combines with J gene TRBJ1-1, with a weak D call TRBD1 (5 bases). This CDR3 has 14 amino acids. Trimming cost V 3 bases and J 0 bases, with 8 bases left between them. CDR1 is LNHDA, CDR2 SQIVND, per germline (reference sequence).